This T cell receptor (beta chain) was retrieved from a study of T cell repertoires in cytomegalovirus infection. Looking at the study overall: Public TCR beta signature analysis indicated the presence of both CMV infection and matching HLA type. Whole-study findings and limits: CMV-specific TCR beta clonotypes restricted by HLA-C dominated the ex vivo response. Cumulative public TCR beta family frequency identified CMV carriers with the relevant HLA.

TCRdb reprocessed the reads via MiXCR and lists one record per CDR3 protein. This repertoire shows 200,000 to 250,000 distinct CDR3 sequences, roughly 12% found once; its top ten account for around 1.6%. The CDR3 totals 15 residues. Trimming took 3 bases from V and 4 from J; bases not matched to a gene: 3. Germline assignment: CDR1 MDHEN and CDR2 SYDVKM. This clonotype showed up many times. Antigen: not known. This receptor was obtained from a human donor in good health (CMV status not recorded). Some clones in this sample may be carry-over from other donors' samples. The sample taken for sequencing was PBMCs. V gene TRBV28 combines with J gene TRBJ1-5; 10 bases fit TRBD1. Written as DNA, the CDR3 is TGTGCCAGCAGTTTTGACAGGGGGCTTAATCAGCCCCAGCATTTT. It specifies CASSFDRGLNQPQHF.